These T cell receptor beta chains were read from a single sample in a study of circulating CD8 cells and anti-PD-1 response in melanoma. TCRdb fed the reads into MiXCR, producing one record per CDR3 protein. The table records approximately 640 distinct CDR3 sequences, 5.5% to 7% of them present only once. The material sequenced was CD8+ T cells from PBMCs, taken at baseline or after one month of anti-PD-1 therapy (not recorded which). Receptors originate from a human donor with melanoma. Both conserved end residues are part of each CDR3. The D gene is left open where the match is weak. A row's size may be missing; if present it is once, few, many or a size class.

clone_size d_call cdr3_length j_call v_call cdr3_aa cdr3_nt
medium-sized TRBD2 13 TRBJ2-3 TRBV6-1 CASIKAGADTQYF TGTGCCAGCATCAAAGCGGGAGCAGATACGCAGTATTTT
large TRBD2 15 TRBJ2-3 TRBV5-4 CASSSWRGGGDTQYF TGTGCCAGCAGCTCCTGGCGGGGGGGAGGAGATACGCAGTATTTT
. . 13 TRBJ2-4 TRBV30 CAARIGDKNIQYF TGTGCCGCCCGCATAGGAGATAAGAACATTCAGTACTTC
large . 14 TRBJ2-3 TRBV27 CASSFRLYTDTQYF TGTGCCAGCAGTTTCAGACTCTACACAGATACGCAGTATTTT
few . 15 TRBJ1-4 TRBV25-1 CASSDGGGRNEKLFF TGTGCCAGCAGTGATGGAGGGGGAAGGAATGAAAAACTGTTTTTT
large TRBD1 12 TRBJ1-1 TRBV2 CATYRGDTEAFF TGTGCCACGTACAGGGGGGACACTGAAGCTTTCTTT
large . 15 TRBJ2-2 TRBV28 CASSSGLGFTGELFF TGTGCCAGCAGTTCTGGTCTGGGGTTTACCGGGGAGCTGTTTTTT
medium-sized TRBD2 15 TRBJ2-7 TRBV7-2 CASSFLTSGSYEQYF TGTGCCAGCAGCTTTTTGACTAGCGGCTCCTACGAGCAGTACTTC
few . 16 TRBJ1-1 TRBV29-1 CSVEDLDQGANTEASF TGCAGCGTTGAAGATCTGGACCAGGGAGCTAACACTGAAGCTTCCTTT
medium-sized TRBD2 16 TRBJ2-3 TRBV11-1 CASSLPGLAGTDTQYF TGTGCCAGCAGCTTACCGGGACTAGCGGGCACAGATACGCAGTATTTT
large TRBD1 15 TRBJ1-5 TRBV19 CASRLGTGGGQPQHF TGTGCCAGTAGACTAGGCACAGGGGGCGGTCAGCCCCAGCATTTT
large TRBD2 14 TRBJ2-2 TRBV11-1 CASSSRSGGTGLFF TGTGCCAGCAGCTCACGTAGCGGGGGCACCGGGCTGTTTTTT
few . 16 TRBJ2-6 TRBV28 CASSLWSDEGANVLTF TGTGCCAGCAGTTTATGGAGCGATGAGGGGGCCAACGTCCTGACTTTC
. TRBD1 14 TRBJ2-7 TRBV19 CASSMTGGIYEQYF TGTGCCAGTAGTATGACAGGGGGAATCTACGAGCAGTACTTC
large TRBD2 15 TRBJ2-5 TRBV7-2 CASSNLAGGSETQYF TGTGCCAGCAGCAACCTAGCGGGGGGTTCAGAGACCCAGTACTTC
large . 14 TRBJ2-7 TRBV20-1 CSARNTGLSYEQYF TGCAGTGCTAGAAACACAGGGCTGTCCTACGAGCAGTACTTC
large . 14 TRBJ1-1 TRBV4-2 CASSPREGVPEAFF TGTGCCAGCAGCCCAAGAGAGGGTGTGCCTGAAGCTTTCTTT
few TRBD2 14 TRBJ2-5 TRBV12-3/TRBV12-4 CASSPPGGPETQYF TGTGCCAGCAGTCCCCCGGGGGGGCCAGAGACCCAGTACTTC
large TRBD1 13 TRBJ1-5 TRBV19 CARPGTGHQPQHF TGTGCCAGACCCGGGACAGGGCATCAGCCCCAGCATTTT
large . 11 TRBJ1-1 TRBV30 CAWSVSVEAFF TGTGCCTGGAGTGTTTCAGTGGAGGCTTTCTTT
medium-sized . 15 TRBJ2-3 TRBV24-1 CATSDLSGDLDTQYF TGTGCCACCAGTGATTTGTCAGGGGATCTAGATACGCAGTATTTT
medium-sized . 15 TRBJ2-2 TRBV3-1 CASSQDLSVTGELFF TGTGCCAGCAGCCAAGATCTGAGCGTCACCGGGGAGCTGTTTTTT
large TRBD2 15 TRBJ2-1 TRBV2 CASSETSGAYNEQFF TGTGCCAGCAGTGAAACTAGCGGGGCGTACAATGAGCAGTTCTTC
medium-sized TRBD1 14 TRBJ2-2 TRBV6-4 CAGSVGQGPGELFF TGTGCCGGCAGTGTCGGACAGGGGCCCGGGGAGCTGTTTTTT
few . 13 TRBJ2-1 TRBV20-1 CSARALAGNEQFF TGCAGTGCTAGGGCACTAGCAGGCAATGAGCAGTTCTTC
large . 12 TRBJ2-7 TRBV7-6 CASSSDSPEQYF TGTGCCAGCAGCTCCGATTCTCCCGAGCAGTACTTC